The rows below give T cell receptor beta chains drawn from one sample of a study of response to subunit inactivated influenza vaccine. TCRdb re-analysed the RT-PCR reads in MiXCR, keeping a single row per CDR3 protein. Among about half a million distinct CDR3 sequences, 25% were seen once, and the ten largest hold 1.9%. The sample consisted of CD4+ T cells sorted from PBMCs, taken around 5 days after vaccination. The receptors were sampled from a man aged 50-59 years who received an inactivated influenza vaccine. Both conserved end residues are trimmed from each CDR3. Fields, in order: V gene, clone size, CDR3 protein. Not all rows give a size; the values are once, few, many and, for expanded clones, a class.

>TRBV20-1|NA
SARNTFQETQN
>TRBV11-2|NA
ASSPRFGGTDTQY
>TRBV3-1|NA
ASSQVLGQSEAF
>TRBV12-2|once
ASRLVAFGETVSSSYEQY
>TRBV10-3|few
AIKAGVDYNEQF
>TRBV3-1|NA
ASSQGAFAGSYEQY
>TRBV4-2|few
ASSQAGTSVFANTGELF
>TRBV18|once
ASSPQGVNQPQH
>TRBV21-1|few
ASSKGPTANSPLH
>TRBV20-1|NA
SARRGSSGGPFSYNEQF
>TRBV7-9|NA
ASIDGGAPTDTQY
>TRBV7-2|few
ASSLVIGNTIY
>TRBV7-6|few
ASSLGGGYPEAF
>TRBV6-2/TRBV6-3|many
ASSEQETQY
>TRBV18|few
ASSPRAGLGSEQY
>TRBV20-1|NA
CARGFLALGEKQY
>TRBV5-6|NA
ASSQRIRRNTEAF
>TRBV4-1|few
ASSQVMKTGELF
>TRBV29-1|NA
SAGGPGQYYNEQF
>TRBV29-1|NA
SVLAGVRETQY
>TRBV4-2|NA
ASSQQGSGAPYEQY
>TRBV10-1|NA
ASSDVDSVNTGELF
>TRBV6-1|NA
ASSPSGGPLDEQY
>TRBV9|NA
ASSGHGGNQPQH
>TRBV12-3/TRBV12-4|few
ASSSQHATGELF
>TRBV29-1|NA
SVRLGAETQY
>TRBV10-3|NA
AISAQGVDTEAF
>TRBV6-1|NA
AVSGVGPKNIQY
>TRBV5-1|once
ASSLARGLARADTQY
>TRBV29-1|few
SVRGAGETQY
>TRBV29-1|NA
SVIQGLHEQY
>TRBV3-1|NA
ASSHVENEQF
>TRBV4-1|NA
ASSPYVSGGRSYEQY
>TRBV10-2|few
ASSEIGLETQY
>TRBV2|many
ASSVYRENEQF
>TRBV4-3|few
ASSQARLTDTQY
>TRBV12-3/TRBV12-4|NA
ASCLPSGRANTGELF
>TRBV10-3|NA
AISKEGDRGEQY
>TRBV27|NA
ATNPGRADYSNQPQH
>TRBV20-1|few
SASRGRRDNEQF
>TRBV10-3|few
AITPGMTGGIGELF
>TRBV12-3/TRBV12-4|few
ASSREAEQF